The clone carrying this TCR beta chain has only a few counts. This sample stems from a study of cytomegalovirus exposure and HLA in healthy donors. Whole-study context: Genotyping of nearly 400 donors showed that around 85% belonged to the Caucasian-associated ancestry cluster.

The V gene end was trimmed by 3 bases and the J gene end by 1 base; junction bases not matched to a gene: 7. Germline V gene sequence: CDR1 SGHRS, CDR2 YFSETQ. The length of the CDR3 is 16 residues. PCR used 60 Vbeta primers and 13 Jbeta primers. Clones were read by immunoSEQ multiplex PCR, and TCRdb kept only the in-frame ones, dropping some. Of 130,000 to 150,000 clones listed, under 85% are singletons. Specimen: PBMCs. The gene calls are TRBV5-1 and TRBJ1-2; TRBD1 agrees at 9 bases. The sequence derives from a middle-aged woman in good health and CMV-seropositive. This CDR3 is CASSWGTGGRNYGYTF. The CDR3 nucleotides are TGCGCCAGCAGCTGGGGCACAGGGGGCCGTAACTATGGCTACACCTTC.